The T cell receptor beta chain described here comes from a study of blood T cell repertoires in COVID-19. How the authors handled the data: Using reference gene primer amplification, nucleated cell counts were estimated. The table came from immunoSEQ multiplex PCR; TCRdb's copy has only in-frame clones and leaves some out. V and J calls and clone size are given by that table; D and trimming were obtained from the DNA. The data contain about 210,000 clones, 80% to 90% of them singletons. Germline assignment: CDR1 SGHVS and CDR2 FQNEAQ. The CDR3 is made up of 15 amino acids. V lost 5 bases, J lost 5 bases, and 10 bases stayed unmatched.

The source of this sequence is a woman between 40 and 50 years old with acute COVID-19. The rearrangement uses TRBV7-8 and TRBJ1-1; TRBD1 aligns across 8 bases. The sequenced sample consisted of PBMCs or T cells enriched from blood (not recorded which). DNA of the CDR3: TGTGCCAGCAGCCTACGGACAGGGAGAATGACTGAAGCTTTCTTT. Protein sequence: CASSLRTGRMTEAFF.